The T cell receptor beta chain under discussion was sequenced for a study of blood T cell repertoires in COVID-19. Method: immunoSEQ multiplex PCR; TCRdb's copy keeps in-frame clones and lacks some. The repertoire consists of about 170,000 clones, with about 86% occurring once and the leading ten covering 3% to 4%. The CDR3 runs to 17 residues. With 0 bases clipped from V and 9 bases from J, the junction kept 9 bases outside the gene matches. The germline V gene encodes CDR1 LNHDA and CDR2 SQIVND (reference sequence). The source material was peripheral blood. The TCR sequence derives from a man between 18 and 29 years old with active or convalescent COVID-19. The gene calls are TRBV19 and TRBJ2-1, with TRBD2 matching 12 bases. The CDR3 bases are TGTGCCAGTAGTATAGATCCTAGCGGGAGGGCCGCTCGTGAGCAGTTCTTC. This translates into CASSIDPSGRAAREQFF.